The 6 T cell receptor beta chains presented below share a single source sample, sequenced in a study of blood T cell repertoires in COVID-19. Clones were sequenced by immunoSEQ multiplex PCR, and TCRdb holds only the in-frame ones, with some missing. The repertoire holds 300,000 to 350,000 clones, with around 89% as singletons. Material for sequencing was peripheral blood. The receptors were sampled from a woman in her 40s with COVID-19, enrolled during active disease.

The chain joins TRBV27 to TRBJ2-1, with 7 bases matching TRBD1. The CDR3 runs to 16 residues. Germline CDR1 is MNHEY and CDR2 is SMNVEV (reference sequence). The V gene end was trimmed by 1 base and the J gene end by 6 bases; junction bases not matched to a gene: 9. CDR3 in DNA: TGTGCCAGCAGTTTATACCCACAGGGGTGGGTCAATGAGCAGTTCTTC. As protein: CASSLYPQGWVNEQFF.

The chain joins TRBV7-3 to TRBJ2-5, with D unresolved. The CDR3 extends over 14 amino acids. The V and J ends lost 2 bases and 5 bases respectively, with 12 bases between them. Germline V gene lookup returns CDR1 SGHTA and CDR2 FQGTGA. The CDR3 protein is CASSLRPEVETQYF. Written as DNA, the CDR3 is TGTGCCAGCAGCTTACGGCCCGAGGTCGAGACCCAGTACTTC.

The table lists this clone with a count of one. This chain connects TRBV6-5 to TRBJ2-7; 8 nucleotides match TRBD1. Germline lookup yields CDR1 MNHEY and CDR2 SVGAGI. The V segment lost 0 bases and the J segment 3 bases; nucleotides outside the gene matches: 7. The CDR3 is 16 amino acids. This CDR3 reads CASSYSTGERYYEQYF. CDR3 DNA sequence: TGTGCCAGCAGTTACTCGACAGGGGAGCGCTACTACGAGCAGTACTTC.

CDR3 in amino acids: CASSLRLAGYTGELFF. The DNA for the CDR3 is TGTGCCAGCAGCCTCCGACTAGCGGGATACACCGGGGAGCTGTTTTTT. V gene TRBV11-3 combines with J gene TRBJ2-2; 11 bases are shared with TRBD2. This CDR3 comprises 16 residues. CDR1 and CDR2 from the germline V gene are SGHNT and YENEEA. Trimming cost V 5 bases and J 3 bases; bases outside gene matches: 5.

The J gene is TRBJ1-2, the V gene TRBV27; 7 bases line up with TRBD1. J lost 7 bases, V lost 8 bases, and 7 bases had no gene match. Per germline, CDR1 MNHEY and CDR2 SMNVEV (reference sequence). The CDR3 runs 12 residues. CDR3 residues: CASDRVNCGYTF. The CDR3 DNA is TGTGCCAGCGACAGGGTAAATTGTGGCTACACCTTC.

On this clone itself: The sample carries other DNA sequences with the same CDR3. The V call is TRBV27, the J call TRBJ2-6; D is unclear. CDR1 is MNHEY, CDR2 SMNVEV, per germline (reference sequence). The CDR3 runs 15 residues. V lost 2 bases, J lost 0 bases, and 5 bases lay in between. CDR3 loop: CASSLVSSGANVLTF. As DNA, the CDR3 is TGTGCCAGCAGTTTAGTGAGCTCTGGGGCCAACGTCCTGACTTTC.